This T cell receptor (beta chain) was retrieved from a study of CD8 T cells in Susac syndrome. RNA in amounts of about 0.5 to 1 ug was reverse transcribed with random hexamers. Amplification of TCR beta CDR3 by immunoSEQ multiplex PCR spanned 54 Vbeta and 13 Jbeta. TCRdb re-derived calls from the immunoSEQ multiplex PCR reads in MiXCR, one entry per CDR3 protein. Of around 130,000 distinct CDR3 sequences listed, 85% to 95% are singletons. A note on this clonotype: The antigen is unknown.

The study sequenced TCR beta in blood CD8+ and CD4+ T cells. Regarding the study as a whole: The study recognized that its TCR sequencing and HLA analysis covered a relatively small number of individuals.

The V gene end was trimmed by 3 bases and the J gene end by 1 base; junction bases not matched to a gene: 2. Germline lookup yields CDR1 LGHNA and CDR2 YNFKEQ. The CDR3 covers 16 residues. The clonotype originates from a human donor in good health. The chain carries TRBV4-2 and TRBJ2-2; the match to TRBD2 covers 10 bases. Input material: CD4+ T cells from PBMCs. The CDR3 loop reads CASSQRTSGNTGELFF. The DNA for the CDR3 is TGTGCCAGCAGCCAGCGGACTAGCGGGAACACCGGGGAGCTGTTTTTT.